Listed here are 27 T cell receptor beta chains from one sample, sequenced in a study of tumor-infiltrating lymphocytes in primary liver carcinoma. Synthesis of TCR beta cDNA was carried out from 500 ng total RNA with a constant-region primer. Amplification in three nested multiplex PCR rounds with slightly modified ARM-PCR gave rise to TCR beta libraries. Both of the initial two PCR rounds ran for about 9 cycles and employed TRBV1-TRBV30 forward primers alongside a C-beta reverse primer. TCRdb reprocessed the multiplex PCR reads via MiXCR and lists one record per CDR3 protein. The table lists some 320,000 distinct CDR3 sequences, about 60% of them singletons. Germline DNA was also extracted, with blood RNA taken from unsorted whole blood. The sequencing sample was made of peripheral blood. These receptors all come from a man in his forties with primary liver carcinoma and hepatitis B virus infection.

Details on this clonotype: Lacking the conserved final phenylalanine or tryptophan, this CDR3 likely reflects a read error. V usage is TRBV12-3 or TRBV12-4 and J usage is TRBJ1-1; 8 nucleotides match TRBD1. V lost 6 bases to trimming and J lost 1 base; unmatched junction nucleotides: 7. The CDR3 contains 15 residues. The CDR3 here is CASSRNGQGNTEAFV. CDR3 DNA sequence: TGTGCCAGCAGCCGTAATGGACAGGGGAACACTGAAGCTTTCGTT.

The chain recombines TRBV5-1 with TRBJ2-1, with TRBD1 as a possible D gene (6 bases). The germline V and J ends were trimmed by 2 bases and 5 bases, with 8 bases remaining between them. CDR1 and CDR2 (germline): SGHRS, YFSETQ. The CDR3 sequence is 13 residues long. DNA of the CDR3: TGCGCCAGCAGCTTTCAGGGGAACAATGAGCAGTTCTTC. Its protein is CASSFQGNNEQFF.

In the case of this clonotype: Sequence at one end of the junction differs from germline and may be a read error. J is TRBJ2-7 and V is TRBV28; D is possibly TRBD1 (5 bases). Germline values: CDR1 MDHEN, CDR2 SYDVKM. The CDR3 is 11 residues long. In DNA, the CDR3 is TGTGCCAGCAGTTTCCGGCAGGGTACTAACTTC. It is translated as CASSFRQGTNF. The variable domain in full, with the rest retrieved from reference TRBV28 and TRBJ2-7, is DVKVTQSSRYLVKRTGEKVFLECVQDMDHENMFWYRQDPGLGLRLIYFSYDVKMKEKGDIPEGYSVSREKKERFSLILESASTNQTSMYLCASSFRQGTNFGPGTRLTVT.

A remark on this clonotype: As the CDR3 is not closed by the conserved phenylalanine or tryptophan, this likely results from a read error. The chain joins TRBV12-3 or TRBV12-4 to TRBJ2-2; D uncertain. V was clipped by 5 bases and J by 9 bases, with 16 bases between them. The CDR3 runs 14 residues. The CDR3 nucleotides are TGTGCCAGCAGTCCCTCGTTCCGGGCCAGGGAGCTGTTTATT. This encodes CASSPSFRARELFI.

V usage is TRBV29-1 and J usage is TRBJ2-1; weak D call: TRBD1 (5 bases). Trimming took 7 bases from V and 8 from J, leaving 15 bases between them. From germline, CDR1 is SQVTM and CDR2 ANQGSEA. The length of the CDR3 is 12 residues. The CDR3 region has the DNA TGCAGCGCCCCAATCAGGGTGGATGAGCAGTTCTTC. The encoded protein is CSAPIRVDEQFF.

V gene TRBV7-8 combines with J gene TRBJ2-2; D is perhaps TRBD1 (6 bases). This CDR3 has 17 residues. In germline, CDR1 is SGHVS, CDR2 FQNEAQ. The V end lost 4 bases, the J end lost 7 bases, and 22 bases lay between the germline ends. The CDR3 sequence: CASSSLTGSRTVGELFF. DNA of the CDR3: TGTGCCAGCAGCTCCCTCACAGGGTCCCGGACGGTCGGGGAGCTGTTTTTT.

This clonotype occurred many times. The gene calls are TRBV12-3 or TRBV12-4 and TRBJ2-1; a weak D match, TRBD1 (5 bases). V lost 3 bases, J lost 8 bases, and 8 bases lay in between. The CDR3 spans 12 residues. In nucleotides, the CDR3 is TGTGCCAGCAGTTTGGGGCTCTATGAGCAGTTCTTC. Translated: CASSLGLYEQFF.

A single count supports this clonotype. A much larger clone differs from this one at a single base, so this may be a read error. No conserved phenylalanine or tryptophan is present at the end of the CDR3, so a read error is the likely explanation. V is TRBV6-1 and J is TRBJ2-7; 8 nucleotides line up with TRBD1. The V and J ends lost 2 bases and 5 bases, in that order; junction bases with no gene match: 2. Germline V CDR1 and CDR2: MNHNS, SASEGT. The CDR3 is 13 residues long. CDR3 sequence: CASSEQGAHEQYL. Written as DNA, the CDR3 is TGTGCCAGCAGTGAACAGGGGGCCCACGAGCAGTACTTA.

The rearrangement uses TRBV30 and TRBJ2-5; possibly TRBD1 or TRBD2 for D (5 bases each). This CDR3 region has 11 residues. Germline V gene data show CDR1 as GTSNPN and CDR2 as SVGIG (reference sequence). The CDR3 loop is CVCERGKTQYF. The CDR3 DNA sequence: TGTGTCTGCGAGAGGGGCAAGACCCAGTACTTC.

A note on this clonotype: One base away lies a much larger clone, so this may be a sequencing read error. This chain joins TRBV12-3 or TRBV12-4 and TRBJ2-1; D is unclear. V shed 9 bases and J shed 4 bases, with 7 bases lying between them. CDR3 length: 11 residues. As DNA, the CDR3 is TGTGCCAGGAGTATTTACAATGAGCAGTTCTTC. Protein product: CARSIYNEQFF.

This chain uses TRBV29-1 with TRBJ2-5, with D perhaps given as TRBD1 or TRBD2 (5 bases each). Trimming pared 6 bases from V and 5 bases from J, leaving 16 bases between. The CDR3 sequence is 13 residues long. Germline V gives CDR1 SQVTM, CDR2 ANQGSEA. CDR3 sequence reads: CSVLEGDRETQYF. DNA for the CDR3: TGCAGCGTCCTAGAAGGGGACCGGGAGACCCAGTACTTC.

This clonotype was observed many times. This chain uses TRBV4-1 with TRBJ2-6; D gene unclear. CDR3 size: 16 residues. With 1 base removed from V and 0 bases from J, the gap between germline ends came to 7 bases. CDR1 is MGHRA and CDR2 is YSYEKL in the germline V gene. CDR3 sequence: CASSQVFNSGANVLTF. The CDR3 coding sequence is TGCGCCAGCAGCCAAGTTTTCAACTCTGGGGCCAACGTCCTGACTTTC.

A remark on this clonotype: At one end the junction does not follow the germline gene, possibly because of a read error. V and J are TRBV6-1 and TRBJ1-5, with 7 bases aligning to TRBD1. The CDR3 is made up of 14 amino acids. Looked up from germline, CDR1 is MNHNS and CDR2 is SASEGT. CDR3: CASSIHLGGQPQLF. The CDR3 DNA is TGTGCCAGCTCGATCCACCTCGGGGGACAGCCCCAGCTTTTT.

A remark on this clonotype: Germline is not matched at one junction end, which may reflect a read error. The DNA of the CDR3 is TGCACCAGCATCCAGGAGTTGTCGGGACTAGCGGGTTACAATGAGCAGTTCTTC. This encodes CTSIQELSGLAGYNEQFF. The V and J genes are TRBV4-3 and TRBJ2-1; the match to TRBD2 covers 12 bases. CDR1 is LGHNA and CDR2 is YSLEER in the germline V gene. The CDR3 length is 18 residues.

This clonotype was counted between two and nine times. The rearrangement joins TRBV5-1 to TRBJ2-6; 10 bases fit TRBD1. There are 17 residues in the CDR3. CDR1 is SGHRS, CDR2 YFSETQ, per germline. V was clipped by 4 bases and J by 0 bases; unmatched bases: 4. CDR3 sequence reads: CASSTTGGLSGANVLTF. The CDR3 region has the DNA TGCGCCAGCAGCACGACAGGGGGCCTCTCTGGGGCCAACGTCCTGACTTTC.

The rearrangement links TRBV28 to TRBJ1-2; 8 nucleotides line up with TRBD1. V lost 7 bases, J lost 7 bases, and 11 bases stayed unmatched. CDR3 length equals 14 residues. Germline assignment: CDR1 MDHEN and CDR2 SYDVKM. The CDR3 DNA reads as TGTGCCAGCACCCTACTGGGGACAGGAGGTGGCTACACCTTC. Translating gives CASTLLGTGGGYTF.

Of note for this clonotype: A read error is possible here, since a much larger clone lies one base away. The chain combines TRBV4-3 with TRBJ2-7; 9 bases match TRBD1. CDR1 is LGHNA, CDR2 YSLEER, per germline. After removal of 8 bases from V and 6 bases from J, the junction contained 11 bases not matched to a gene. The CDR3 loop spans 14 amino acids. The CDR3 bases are TGCGCCAGCGGCGGCCGGGACAGGGTCGGCGAGCAGTACTTC. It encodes CASGGRDRVGEQYF.

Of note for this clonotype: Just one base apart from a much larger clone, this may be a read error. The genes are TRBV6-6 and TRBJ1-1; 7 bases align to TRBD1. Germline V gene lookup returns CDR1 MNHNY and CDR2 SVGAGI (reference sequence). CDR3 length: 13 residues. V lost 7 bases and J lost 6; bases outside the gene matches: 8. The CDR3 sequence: CASTLTGDPEAFF. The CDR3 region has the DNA TGTGCCAGCACCCTAACAGGGGACCCTGAAGCTTTCTTT.

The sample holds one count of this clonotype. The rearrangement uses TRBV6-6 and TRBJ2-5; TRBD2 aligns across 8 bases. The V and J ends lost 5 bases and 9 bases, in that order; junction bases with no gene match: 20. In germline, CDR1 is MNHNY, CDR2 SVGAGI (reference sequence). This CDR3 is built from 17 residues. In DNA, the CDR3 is TGTGCCAGCAGTCATGGGACTAGGGGGACTCGAGGGGAGCCCCAGTACTTC. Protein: CASSHGTRGTRGEPQYF.

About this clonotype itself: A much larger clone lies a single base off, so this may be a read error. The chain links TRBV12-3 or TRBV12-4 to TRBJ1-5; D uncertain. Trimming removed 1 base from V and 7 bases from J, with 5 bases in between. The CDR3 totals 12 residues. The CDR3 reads CASSLDTQPQHF. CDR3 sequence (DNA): TGTGCCAGCAGTTTAGACACACAGCCCCAGCATTTT.

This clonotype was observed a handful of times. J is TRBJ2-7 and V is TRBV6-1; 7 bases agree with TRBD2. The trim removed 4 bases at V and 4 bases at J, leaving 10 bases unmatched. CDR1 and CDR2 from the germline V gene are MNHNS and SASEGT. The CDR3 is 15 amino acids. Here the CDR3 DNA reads TGTGCCAGCAGTGCTCTTAGCGGGCCTCAGTACGAGCAGTACTTC. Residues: CASSALSGPQYEQYF.

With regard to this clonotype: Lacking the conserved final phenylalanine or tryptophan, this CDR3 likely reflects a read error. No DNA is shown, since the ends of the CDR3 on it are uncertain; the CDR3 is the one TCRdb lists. The CDR3 here is CASSIVRGYEEYY. The V gene is TRBV11-1, the J gene TRBJ2-7; the table's TRBD1 call for D was not verified on the DNA. Germline CDR1 SGHAT, CDR2 FQDESV (reference sequence). The CDR3 is made up of 13 amino acids, end residues included.

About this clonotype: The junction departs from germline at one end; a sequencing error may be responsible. The chain's CDR3 is CANSFRDRAFLAKNIRYF. The CDR3 DNA reads TGTGCCAACTCCTTCCGGGACAGGGCTTTTCTAGCCAAAAACATTCGGTACTTC. The V and J genes are TRBV12-3 or TRBV12-4 and TRBJ2-4; 9 positions agree with TRBD1. The CDR3 sequence is 18 residues long.

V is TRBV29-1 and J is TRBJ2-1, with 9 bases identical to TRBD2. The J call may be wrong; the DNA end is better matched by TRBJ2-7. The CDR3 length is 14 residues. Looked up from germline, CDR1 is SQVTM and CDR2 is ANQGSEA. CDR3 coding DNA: TGCAGCGTTGGGAGTCTAGCGGGGATCAATGAGCAGTACTTC. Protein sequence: CSVGSLAGINEQYF.

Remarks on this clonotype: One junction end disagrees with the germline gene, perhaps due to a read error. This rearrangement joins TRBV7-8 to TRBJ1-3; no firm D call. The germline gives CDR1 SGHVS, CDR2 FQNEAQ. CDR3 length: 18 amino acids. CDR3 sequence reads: CASKRESGRSDSGNIIYF. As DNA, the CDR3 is TGTGCCAGCAAAAGGGAGTCCGGTCGGTCGGACTCTGGAAACATCATATATTTT.

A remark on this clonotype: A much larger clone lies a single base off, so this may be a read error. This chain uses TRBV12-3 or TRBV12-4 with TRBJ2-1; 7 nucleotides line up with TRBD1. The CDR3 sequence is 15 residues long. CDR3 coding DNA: TGTACCAGCAGTTTGAGACAGGGCACCTACAATGAGCAGTTCTTC. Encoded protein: CTSSLRQGTYNEQFF.

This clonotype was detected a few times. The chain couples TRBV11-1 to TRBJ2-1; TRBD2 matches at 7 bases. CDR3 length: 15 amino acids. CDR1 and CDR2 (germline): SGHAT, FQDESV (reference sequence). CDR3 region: CVSSLELANYNEQFF. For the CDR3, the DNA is TGTGTCAGTAGCTTAGAACTAGCGAACTACAATGAGCAGTTCTTC.